This T cell receptor (beta chain) was identified in a study of cytomegalovirus exposure and HLA in healthy donors. Study in general: Inside one of the first data releases sat some 93 million unique TCRs taken from HLA-typed donors. General study results and limits: CMV antigen specificity of a few CMV-associated chains was confirmed in vitro. A later analysis revealed that TCR association rates differed between HLA loci, peaking at DRB1 and bottoming out at HLA-C.

Germline values: CDR1 LGHNT, CDR2 FRNRAP. This CDR3 region has 18 residues. V lost 1 base to trimming and J lost 8 bases; unmatched junction nucleotides: 15. The donors gave bone marrow, and they were healthy. This PCR relied on a set of 60 Vbeta primers and 13 Jbeta primers. The table came from immunoSEQ multiplex PCR; TCRdb's copy has only in-frame clones and leaves some out. The repertoire has around 130,000 clones, around 74% of them found once; the top ten carry 6.5% to 8%. Notes on this clone: The target antigen is unknown.

The receptor comes from a middle-aged man in good health and CMV-seropositive. The material sequenced was PBMCs. The chain combines TRBV12-5 with TRBJ1-2; the match to TRBD1 covers 11 bases. In DNA, the CDR3 is TGTGCTAGTGGTTTGGGCTCCGGGACAGGGGGGTTAGTAGAGGGCTACACCTTC. As protein: CASGLGSGTGGLVEGYTF.